This T cell receptor (beta chain) emerged from a study of T cell responses to AZD1222 COVID-19 vaccine (dated by TCRdb to the early 2020s). In the study overall: Because spike-specific TCR depth and breadth did not differ between the two schedules, AZD1222 recipients who got a second dose at roughly 4 weeks were pooled with those who got a second dose at roughly 12 weeks. Enrollment into the trials was organized by age into subgroups of 18-55, 56-69 and 70-plus years, and those subgroups contained approximately 160, 26 and 62 TCR-sequenced participants, respectively. A total of more than 230 trial participants underwent TCR sequencing, of whom some 210 received two doses of AZD1222 and about 25 received two doses of the MenACWY control vaccine.

The CDR3 regions of human TCRbeta chains were analyzed by immunosequencing. The authors' analysis ran thus. Repertoire TCRs were checked for matches against a reference library of SARS-CoV-2-specific TCRs that had been generated using the MIRA antigen-specificity platform. Breadth meant the fraction of unique TCRs that were SARS-CoV-2-associated, whereas depth meant the fraction of total T cells that were SARS-CoV-2-associated. Using the MIRA data, each spike-specific TCR was mapped to the spike region that the TCR reacts to and placed in a CD4 or CD8 class. Log10-transformed breadth and depth values were compared by one-way ANOVA with Sidak's multiple comparisons tests. The table was pulled from immuneACCESS by TCRdb, which kept in-frame rearrangements only. Such tables lose some clones; where checked, under half of the loss comes from unresolved V genes, and the rest has no known cause. V and J calls and clone size are copied from that table; D and trimming were computed from the DNA. Across this sample there are about 140,000 clones, with roughly 90% seen only once. Over 2.5% of the sample is taken by the ten largest.

With regard to this clone: Its antigen remains undetermined. No much larger clone is present one base from it, and per-base qualities are unavailable.

Overall study outcomes, separate from this receptor: The vaccine-associated CD4 TCRs covered the entire spike protein, and the dominant responses fell in regions 160-218 and 743-854. Most participants were white British and females outnumbered males, and the authors suggested that clonal diversity may have been underestimated. The 56-69-year group was small, and its depth increase did not reach significance, likely because of low power. Conclusions about previously exposed vaccinees were limited because only 6 or 7 AZD1222 recipients were SARS-CoV-2 seropositive at baseline. Because no day 14 peak-response samples were available, repertoires were characterized only after the peak T cell response. Nearly half of unique spike-specific TCRs reportedly recognized epitopes outside regions mutated in the B.1.351 and B.1.1.7 variants. A significant rise in spike-specific TCR breadth and depth was observed after two AZD1222 doses relative to day 0 and relative to MenACWY recipients.

The time point tag for this specimen amounts to: baseline before first vaccination. Samples from vaccinated people were obtained from the UK trials COV001 and COV002, which included a single-blind randomized controlled phase 2/3 trial of AZD1222 (ChAdOx1 nCoV-19) in healthy adults. For TCRbeta chain sequencing, PBMC samples from trial participants were taken at day 0 and at day 28 after the second dose. Its CDR3 holds 14 amino acids, cysteine through phenylalanine. Just CDR3 DNA is preserved here, 42 bases in frame from base 1. V and J lose 2 bases and 4 bases, and a span of 9 bases separates them. CDR1 SGDLS and CDR2 YYNGEE are derived from the germline V gene.

The sequencing here drew on peripheral blood, taken on day 0 of AZD1222 vaccination. The V gene is TRBV9 and the J gene is TRBJ2-2; the D gene assignment is ambiguous. The clonotype was recovered from an adult in good health. The nucleotide sequence is TGTGCCAGCAGCGTTTTGGGATCCACCGGGGAGCTGTTTTTT. Its protein product is CASSVLGSTGELFF.